This T cell receptor (beta chain) derives from a study of cytomegalovirus exposure and HLA in healthy donors. Points from the study as a whole: The classifier reportedly diagnosed cytomegalovirus status with high specificity and sensitivity.

Though probably carrying unrecorded immune exposures, donors were nominally healthy at sampling. V was cut by 0 bases and J by 3 bases, with 12 bases left in between. The CDR3 sequence is 15 residues long. Germline loops: CDR1 MNHEY, CDR2 SVGAGI. Both 60 Vbeta primers and 13 Jbeta primers went into the PCR. Authors' analysis steps: There were about 80 million unique TCR beta chains by a later count, and approximately 11 million of them were shared. Here immunoSEQ multiplex PCR was the method, and the copy in TCRdb shows in-frame clones only, minus some. That table is the source of V, J and clone size, and D and trimming were worked out from the DNA. This sample's table reports under 70,000 clones. For this clone: No antigen is known for it.

The chain carries TRBV6-5 and TRBJ2-7; the D gene is possibly TRBD2 (6 bases). Sequenced: PBMCs. This receptor was identified in a woman in her thirties in good health and CMV-seropositive. This CDR3 is CASSYSILAHYEQYF. CDR3 in DNA: TGTGCCAGCAGTTACTCGATACTAGCCCACTACGAGCAGTACTTC.